Listed below are T cell receptor beta chains from one sample, sequenced in a study of blood T cell repertoires in COVID-19. Repertoires were generated with immunoSEQ multiplex PCR, while TCRdb's copy carries only in-frame clones and drops some. This sample has some 210,000 clones; roughly 86% occur once, and the top ten carry roughly 4.6%. Input material: peripheral blood. Every receptor here comes from a woman in her seventies with active or convalescent COVID-19. Both conserved end residues are part of each CDR3. D genes are given only for firm matches. Clone size is shown for a subset of rows, as once, few, many or a class of expanded clone.

size: .
D: .
J: TRBJ1-5
V: TRBV19
DNA: TGTGCCAGTAGTATGGGCAGCCCTAGCAATCAGCCCCAGCATTTT
CDR3: CASSMGSPSNQPQHF

size: many
D: TRBD1
J: TRBJ2-5
V: TRBV6-6
DNA: TGTGCCAGCAGTTACTCCAAAGGACAGGACGGGGAGACCCAGTACTTC
CDR3: CASSYSKGQDGETQYF

size: .
D: .
J: TRBJ2-5
V: TRBV2
DNA: TGTGCCAGGAAGAGCCGGGACTCTCCGCGGGAGACCCAGTACTTC
CDR3: CARKSRDSPRETQYF

size: .
D: TRBD2
J: TRBJ2-5
V: TRBV6-1
DNA: TGTGCCAGCAGTGAAGACCTAGCGGGGCCCCAAGAGACCCAGTACTTC
CDR3: CASSEDLAGPQETQYF

size: .
D: TRBD2
J: TRBJ2-3
V: TRBV27
DNA: TGTGCCAGCAGTTCCCAGACTAGCGGGAGAACAGATACGCAGTATTTT
CDR3: CASSSQTSGRTDTQYF

size: .
D: .
J: TRBJ2-7
V: TRBV6-1
DNA: TGTGCCAGCAGTGAGGGCAGCCTCATTATGTTGTACGAGCAGTACTTC
CDR3: CASSEGSLIMLYEQYF

size: .
D: TRBD1
J: TRBJ1-2
V: TRBV30
DNA: TGTGCCTGGAGTTACGGACAGGGAGAAGGCTACACTTTC
CDR3: CAWSYGQGEGYTF

size: .
D: .
J: TRBJ1-4
V: TRBV28
DNA: TGTGCCAGCAGTTCCGGGGGTGCGGCTAATGAAAAACTGTTTTTT
CDR3: CASSSGGAANEKLFF

size: .
D: TRBD2
J: TRBJ2-1
V: TRBV18
DNA: TGTGCCAGCTCACCCGGGTCTAGCGGGAGATACAATGAGCAGTTCTTC
CDR3: CASSPGSSGRYNEQFF

size: .
D: TRBD2
J: TRBJ2-2
V: TRBV6-5
DNA: TGTGCCAGCACCGGACTAGCGTCAAACACCGGGGAGCTGTTTTTT
CDR3: CASTGLASNTGELFF

size: .
D: .
J: TRBJ2-2
V: TRBV6-5
DNA: TGTGCCAGCAGGACGGGGGGCCCCGGGGAGCTGTTTTTT
CDR3: CASRTGGPGELFF

size: .
D: .
J: TRBJ2-1
V: TRBV5-5
DNA: TGTGCCAGCAGACCCGAGTTAGCGGTCTACAATGAGCAGTTCTTC
CDR3: CASRPELAVYNEQFF

size: .
D: TRBD1
J: TRBJ2-6
V: TRBV4-2
DNA: TGTGCCAGCAGCTATGGACAGGGGGTTTCTGGGGCCAACGTCCTGACTTTC
CDR3: CASSYGQGVSGANVLTF

size: .
D: TRBD2
J: TRBJ2-1
V: TRBV11-2
DNA: TGTGCCAGCAGCTCTGCCTCGGGAGGTAGCGGGAGGATCTTC
CDR3: CASSSASGGSGRIF

size: .
D: TRBD1
J: TRBJ1-5
V: TRBV19
DNA: TGTGCCAGTAAGGACAGGGGGAATCAGCCCCAGCATTTT
CDR3: CASKDRGNQPQHF

size: .
D: .
J: TRBJ2-3
V: TRBV18
DNA: TGTGCCAGCTCACCAGAGGTGACCGGGGGAGATACGCAGTATTTT
CDR3: CASSPEVTGGDTQYF